This T cell receptor (beta chain) derives from a study of T cells after yellow fever vaccination. TCRdb analysed the 5' RACE reads with MiXCR anew, one entry per CDR3 protein. The table has under 600,000 distinct CDR3 sequences, approximately 13% seen once; the top ten hold more than 13%. This clonotype was counted only a few times. The CDR3 runs to 17 residues. J was trimmed by 0 bases and V by 0 bases; bases with no gene match: 1. This chain joins TRBV12-3 or TRBV12-4 and TRBJ2-6; TRBD1 agrees at 8 bases. The sequencing here drew on PBMCs, taken on the day of the yellow fever booster vaccination. The clonotype was recovered from a man between 25 and 39 years old who received the YFV17D yellow fever vaccine. The DNA for the CDR3 is TGTGCCAGCAGTTTAGCAACAGGGGGCTCTGGGGCCAACGTCCTGACTTTC. Its translation: CASSLATGGSGANVLTF.